This TCR beta chain was captured by sequencing in a study of blood T cell repertoires in COVID-19. In the study overall: Sites in the United States, Italy and Spain provided acute and convalescent COVID-19 samples. Sample material is recorded as cDNA or gDNA derived from T cells, B-cell-depleted T cells, or PBMCs.

In the authors' workflow: From reference gene primer amplification, estimates of nucleated cell counts were derived. Assay: immunoSEQ multiplex PCR; the TCRdb copy retains only in-frame clones and omits some. D and trimming were read from the DNA, whereas the V and J calls and clone size are those reported in that table. Seen here are tens of thousands of clones, 80% to 85% observed once, and the top ten hold 27%. CDR1 is SGHRS and CDR2 is YFSETQ in the germline V gene. This CDR3 spans 14 amino acids. Trimming removed 5 bases at V and 4 bases at J, with 15 bases between. The clonotype was recovered from a human donor in a cohort sampled during active COVID-19. The chain combines TRBV5-1 with TRBJ1-2, with D possibly being TRBD1 (6 bases). Material for sequencing was peripheral blood. The CDR3 here is CASRTGSTLYGYTF. Written as DNA, the CDR3 is TGCGCCAGCAGGACAGGCTCTACTCTCTATGGCTACACCTTC.